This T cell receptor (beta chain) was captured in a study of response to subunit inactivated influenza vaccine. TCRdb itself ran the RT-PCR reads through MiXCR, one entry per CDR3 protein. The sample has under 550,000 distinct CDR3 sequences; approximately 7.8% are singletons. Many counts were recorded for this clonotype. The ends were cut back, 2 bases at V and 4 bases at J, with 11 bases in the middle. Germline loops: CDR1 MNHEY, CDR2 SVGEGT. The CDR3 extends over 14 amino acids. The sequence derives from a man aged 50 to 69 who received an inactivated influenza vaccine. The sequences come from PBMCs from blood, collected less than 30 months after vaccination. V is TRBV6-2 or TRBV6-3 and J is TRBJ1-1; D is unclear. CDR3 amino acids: CASSYGKIRTEAFF. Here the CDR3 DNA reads TGTGCCAGCAGTTACGGGAAAATCCGCACTGAAGCTTTCTTT.